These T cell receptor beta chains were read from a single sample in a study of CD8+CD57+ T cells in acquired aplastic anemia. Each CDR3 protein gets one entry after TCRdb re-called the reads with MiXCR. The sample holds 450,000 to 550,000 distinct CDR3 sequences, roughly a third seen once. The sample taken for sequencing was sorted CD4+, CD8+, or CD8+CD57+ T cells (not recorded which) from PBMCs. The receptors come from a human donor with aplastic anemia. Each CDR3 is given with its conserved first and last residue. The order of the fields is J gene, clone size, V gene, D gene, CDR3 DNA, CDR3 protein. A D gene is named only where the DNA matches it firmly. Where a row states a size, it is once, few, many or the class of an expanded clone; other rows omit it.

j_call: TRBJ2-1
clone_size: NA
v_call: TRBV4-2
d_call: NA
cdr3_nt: TGTGCCAGCAGCCATCCTAGCGTGGGAGACAATGGGCAGTTCTTC
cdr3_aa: CASSHPSVGDNGQFF

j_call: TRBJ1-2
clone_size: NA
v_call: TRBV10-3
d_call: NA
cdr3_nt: TGTGCCAGCAGCACCGGTACTAACTATGGCTACACCTTC
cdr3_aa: CASSTGTNYGYTF

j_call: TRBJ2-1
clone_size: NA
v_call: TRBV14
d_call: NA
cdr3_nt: TGTGCCAGCAGCCATTCAGGTTCTACGGGTGAGCAGTTCTTC
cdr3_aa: CASSHSGSTGEQFF

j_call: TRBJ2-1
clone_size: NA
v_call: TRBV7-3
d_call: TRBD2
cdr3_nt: TGTGCCAGCAAAGCCGGGACTAGCTTCGAGCAGTTCTTC
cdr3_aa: CASKAGTSFEQFF

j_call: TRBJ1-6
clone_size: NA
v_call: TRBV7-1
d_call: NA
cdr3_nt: TGTGCCAGCAGCCGGACAGCCCCAACTAATAATTCACCCCTCCACTTT
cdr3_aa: CASSRTAPTNNSPLHF

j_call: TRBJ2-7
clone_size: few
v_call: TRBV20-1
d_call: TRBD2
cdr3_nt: TGCAGTGCTAGTAAACTAGCGGGAAGGGAGCAGTACTTC
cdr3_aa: CSASKLAGREQYF

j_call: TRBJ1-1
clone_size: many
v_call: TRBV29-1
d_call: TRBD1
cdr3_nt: TGCAGCGTCGACAGGGGTGGCACTGAAGCTTTCTTT
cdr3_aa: CSVDRGGTEAFF

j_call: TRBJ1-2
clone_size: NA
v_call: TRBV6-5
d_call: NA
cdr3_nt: TGTGCCAGCAGTTACTCGACGGATATAGGAGGCTATGGCTACACCTTC
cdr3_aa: CASSYSTDIGGYGYTF

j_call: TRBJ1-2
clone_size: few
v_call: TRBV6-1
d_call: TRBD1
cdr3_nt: TGTGCCAGCAGTGAAGTCCAGGGGGCAATTGGTGGCTACACCTTC
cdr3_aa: CASSEVQGAIGGYTF

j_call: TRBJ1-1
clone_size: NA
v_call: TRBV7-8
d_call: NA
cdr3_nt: TGTGCCAGCAGCACCCCGGAGGGGTTTCTCACTGAAGCTTTCTTT
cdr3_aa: CASSTPEGFLTEAFF

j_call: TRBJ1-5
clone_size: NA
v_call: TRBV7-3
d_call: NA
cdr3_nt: TGTGCCAGCAGTACTAGGGGCGCCCGCAATCAGCCCCAGCATTTT
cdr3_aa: CASSTRGARNQPQHF

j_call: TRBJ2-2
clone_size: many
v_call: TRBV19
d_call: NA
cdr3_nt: TGTGCCAGTAGTATTCGGGGCAGGGTTGTCGGGGAGCTGTTTTTT
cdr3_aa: CASSIRGRVVGELFF

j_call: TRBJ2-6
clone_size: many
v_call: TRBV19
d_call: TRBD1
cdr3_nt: TGTGCCAGTACCAACGAATGGACAGGGGGCGTTGGGGCCAACGTCCTGACTTTC
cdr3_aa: CASTNEWTGGVGANVLTF

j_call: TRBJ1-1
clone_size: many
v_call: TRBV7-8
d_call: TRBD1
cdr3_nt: TGTGCCAGCAGCTTCCGGACAGGTAACACTGAAGCTTTCTTT
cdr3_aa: CASSFRTGNTEAFF

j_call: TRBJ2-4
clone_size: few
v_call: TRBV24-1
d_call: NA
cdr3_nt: TGTGCCACCAGTGAGGCCGCCAAAAACATTCAGTACTTC
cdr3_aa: CATSEAAKNIQYF

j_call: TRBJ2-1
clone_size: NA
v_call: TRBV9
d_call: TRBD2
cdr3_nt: TGTGCCAGCAGCGTAGTTGTGGGGGGGAATGAGCAGTTCTTC
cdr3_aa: CASSVVVGGNEQFF

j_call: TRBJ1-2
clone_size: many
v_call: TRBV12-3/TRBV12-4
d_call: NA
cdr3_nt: TGTGCCAGCAGCCGAAATGACGGATCTTTGGGCTACACCTTC
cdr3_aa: CASSRNDGSLGYTF

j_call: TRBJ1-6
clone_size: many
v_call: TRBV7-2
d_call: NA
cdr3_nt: TGTGCCAGCAGCTTAGCTGTGACAGACAATTCACCCCTCCACTTT
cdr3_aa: CASSLAVTDNSPLHF

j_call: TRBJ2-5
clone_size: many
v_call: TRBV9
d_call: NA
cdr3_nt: TGTGCCAGCAGCGTCCTCCTCGGCAGCCAAGAGACCCAGTACTTC
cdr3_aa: CASSVLLGSQETQYF

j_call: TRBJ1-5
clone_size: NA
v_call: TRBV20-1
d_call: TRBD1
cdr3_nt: TGCAGTGCTACTAATGCCGGGACAGGGGGCAATCAGCCCCAGCATTTT
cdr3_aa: CSATNAGTGGNQPQHF

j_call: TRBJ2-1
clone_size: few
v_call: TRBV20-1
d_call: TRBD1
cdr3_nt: TGCAGTGCTAGAGATGGGGACAGCGGTTACAATGAGCAGTTCTTC
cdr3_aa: CSARDGDSGYNEQFF

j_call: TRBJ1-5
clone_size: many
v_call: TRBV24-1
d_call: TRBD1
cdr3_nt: TGTGCCACCAGTGATTCCACAGGGGGCAGGCAGCCCCAGCATTTT
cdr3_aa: CATSDSTGGRQPQHF

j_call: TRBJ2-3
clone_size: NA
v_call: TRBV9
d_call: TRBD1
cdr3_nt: TGTGCCAGCAGCGTAGTGCAGGGGGCAGATACGCAGTACTTT
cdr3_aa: CASSVVQGADTQYF

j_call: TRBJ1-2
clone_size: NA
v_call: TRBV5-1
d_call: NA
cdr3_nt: TGCGCCAGCAGCTTGGGAGCACCACGACAGAACCTCAACTATGGCTACACCTTC
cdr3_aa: CASSLGAPRQNLNYGYTF

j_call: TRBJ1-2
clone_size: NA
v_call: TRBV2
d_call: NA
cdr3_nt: TGTGCCAGCTTGACCCAAGGGCGTGGCAACTATGGCTACACCTTC
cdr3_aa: CASLTQGRGNYGYTF

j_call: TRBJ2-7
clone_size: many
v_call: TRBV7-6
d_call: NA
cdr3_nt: TGTGCCAGCAGCTTAGTTCCGGACGAGCAGTACTTC
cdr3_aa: CASSLVPDEQYF

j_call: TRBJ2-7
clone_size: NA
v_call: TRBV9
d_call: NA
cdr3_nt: TGTGCCAGCAGCGTAAATAGTGGGGGCTTTCTCTACGAGCAGTACTTC
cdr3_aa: CASSVNSGGFLYEQYF

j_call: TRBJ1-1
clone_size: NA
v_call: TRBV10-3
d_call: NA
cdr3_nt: TGTGCCATCAGTTATGCCGCAGGGAGCACTGAAGCTTTCTTT
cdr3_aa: CAISYAAGSTEAFF

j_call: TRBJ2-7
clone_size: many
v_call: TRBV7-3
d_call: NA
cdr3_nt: TGTGCCAGCAGCGTAGGACCAGACAACGAGCAGTACTTC
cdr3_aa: CASSVGPDNEQYF

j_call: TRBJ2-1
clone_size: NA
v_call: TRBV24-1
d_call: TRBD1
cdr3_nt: TGTGCCACCAGTGATTCGACAGGGGGCTACAATGAGCAGTTCTTC
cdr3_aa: CATSDSTGGYNEQFF

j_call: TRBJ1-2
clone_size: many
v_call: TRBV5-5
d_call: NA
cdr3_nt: TGTGCCAGCAGCTTGGTCCGTTTGGCAGGGCACGGCTACACCTTC
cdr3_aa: CASSLVRLAGHGYTF

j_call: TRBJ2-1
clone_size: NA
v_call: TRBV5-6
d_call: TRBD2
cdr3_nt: TGTGCCAGCAGCCGGGGGGGTCAGGCATCCTACAATGAGCAGTTCTTC
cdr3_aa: CASSRGGQASYNEQFF

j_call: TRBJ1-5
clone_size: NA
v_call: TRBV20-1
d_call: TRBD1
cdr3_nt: TGCAGTGCTAGAGAGGCGGGACAGGGGTTTTATGACGGTCAGCCCCAGCATTTT
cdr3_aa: CSAREAGQGFYDGQPQHF

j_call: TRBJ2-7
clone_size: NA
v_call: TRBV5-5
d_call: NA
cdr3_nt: TGTGCCAGCAGGCCACAACAGGCCCCTACCTCCTACGAGCAGTACTTC
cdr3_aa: CASRPQQAPTSYEQYF

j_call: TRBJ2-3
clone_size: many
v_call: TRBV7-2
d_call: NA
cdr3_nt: TGTGCCAGCAGCCTCGACCTCTACACAGATACGCAGTATTTT
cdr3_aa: CASSLDLYTDTQYF

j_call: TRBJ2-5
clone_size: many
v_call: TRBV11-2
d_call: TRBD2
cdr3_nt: TGTGCCAGCAGCTCGACTAGCGCTTATACGGAGACCCAGTACTTC
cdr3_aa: CASSSTSAYTETQYF

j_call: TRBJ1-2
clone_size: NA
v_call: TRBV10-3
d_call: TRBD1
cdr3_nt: TGTGCCAGCAGTTACTCCCAGCACCCGACAGGGGTTTATGGCTACACCTTC
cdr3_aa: CASSYSQHPTGVYGYTF

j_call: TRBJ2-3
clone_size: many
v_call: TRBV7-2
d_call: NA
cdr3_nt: TGTGCCAGCAGCTTAGCGCGGGGGCTCACAGATACGCAGTATTTT
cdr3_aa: CASSLARGLTDTQYF

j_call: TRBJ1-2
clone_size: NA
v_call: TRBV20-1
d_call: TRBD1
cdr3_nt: TGCAGTGCAGGGGTTTTCGGACAGGGGCACTATGGCTACACCTTC
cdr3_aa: CSAGVFGQGHYGYTF

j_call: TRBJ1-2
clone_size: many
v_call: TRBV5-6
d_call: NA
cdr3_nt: TGTGCCAGCAGCTTGGAGGCCAGTCACACCTTC
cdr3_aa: CASSLEASHTF

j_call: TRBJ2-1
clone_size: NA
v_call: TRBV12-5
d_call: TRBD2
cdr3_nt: TGTGCTAGTGGTTTTCTCGCGGGAGGGCCGTATAATGAGCAGTTCTTC
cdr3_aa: CASGFLAGGPYNEQFF

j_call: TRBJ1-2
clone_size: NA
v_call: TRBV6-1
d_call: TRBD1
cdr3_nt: TGTGCCAGCCAGACGACAGGGGCGAACGGCTACACCTTC
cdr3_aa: CASQTTGANGYTF

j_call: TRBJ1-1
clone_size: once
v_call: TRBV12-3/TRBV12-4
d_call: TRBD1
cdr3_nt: TGTGCCAGCAGTTTAAAGGGACAGGGGGCAACTGAAGCTTTCTTT
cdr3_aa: CASSLKGQGATEAFF

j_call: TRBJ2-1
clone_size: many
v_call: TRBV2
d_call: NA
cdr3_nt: TGTGCCAGCAGTGAAGCGCTTGAGCAGTTCTTC
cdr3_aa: CASSEALEQFF

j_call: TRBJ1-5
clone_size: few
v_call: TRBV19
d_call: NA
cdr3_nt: TGTGCCAGTAATGACAGAACAAATCAGCCCCAGCATTTT
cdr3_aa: CASNDRTNQPQHF

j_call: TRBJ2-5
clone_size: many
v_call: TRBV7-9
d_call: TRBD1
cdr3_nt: TGTGCCAGCAGCCAGGACAGGGGGAGGGAGACCCAGTACTTC
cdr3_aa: CASSQDRGRETQYF

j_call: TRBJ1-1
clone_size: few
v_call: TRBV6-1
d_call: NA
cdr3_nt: TGTGCCAGCAGTGTAGGATTTCTTGCTTTCTTT
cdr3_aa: CASSVGFLAFF

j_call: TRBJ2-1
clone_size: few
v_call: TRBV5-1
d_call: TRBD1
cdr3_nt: TGCGCCAGCAGCTCTGGACAGGCGTACAATGAGCAGTTCTTC
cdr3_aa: CASSSGQAYNEQFF

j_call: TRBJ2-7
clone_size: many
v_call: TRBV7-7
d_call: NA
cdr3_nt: TGTGCTAGCAGCCTGGCAGAGCCCTACGAGCAGTACTTC
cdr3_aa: CASSLAEPYEQYF

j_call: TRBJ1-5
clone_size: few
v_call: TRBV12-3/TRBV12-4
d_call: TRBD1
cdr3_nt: TGTGCCAGCAGTCAGTCCCGGGACAGGCTTCCGCCCCAGCATTTT
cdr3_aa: CASSQSRDRLPPQHF

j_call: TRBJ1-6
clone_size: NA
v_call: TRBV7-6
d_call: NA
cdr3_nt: TGTGCCAGCAGCTTGCAACCGAATTCACCCCTCCACTTT
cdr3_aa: CASSLQPNSPLHF